This T cell receptor beta chain was recovered during a study of blood T cells in healthy people across ages. There are a few counts of this clonotype. A second PCR of roughly 7 to 11 cycles used a sample-barcoded 5' primer and a J-beta primer mix. The authors tagged each cDNA molecule using a template-switch adaptor with 12 random nucleotides. TCRdb reanalysed the 5' RACE reads using MiXCR and keeps one entry per CDR3 protein. In the table there are some 1.6 million distinct CDR3 sequences, about 31% of which are singletons. In germline, CDR1 is SQVTM, CDR2 ANQGSEA. This CDR3 has 13 residues. V was pared by 7 bases and J by 3 bases, with 15 bases between. Isolated PBMCs totaled at least 7 million in each sample.

This chain links TRBV29-1 with TRBJ1-1; D gene ambiguous. This receptor was obtained from a woman aged 25 to 45 in good health. The sample comprised blood. CDR3 in DNA: TGCAGCGCCGGAAGAGGGTATGACACTGAAGCTTTCTTT. Its translation is CSAGRGYDTEAFF.